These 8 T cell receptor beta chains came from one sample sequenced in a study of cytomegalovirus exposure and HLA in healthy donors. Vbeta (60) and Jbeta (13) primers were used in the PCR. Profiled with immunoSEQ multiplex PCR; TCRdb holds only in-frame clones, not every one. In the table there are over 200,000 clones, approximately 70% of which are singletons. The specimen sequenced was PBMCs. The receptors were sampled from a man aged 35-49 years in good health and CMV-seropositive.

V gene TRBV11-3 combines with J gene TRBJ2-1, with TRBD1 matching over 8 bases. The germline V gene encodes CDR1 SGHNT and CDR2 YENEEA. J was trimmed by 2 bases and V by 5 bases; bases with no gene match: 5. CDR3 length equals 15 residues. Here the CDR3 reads CASSPDRGPYNEQFF. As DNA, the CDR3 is TGTGCCAGCAGCCCTGACAGGGGCCCCTACAATGAGCAGTTCTTC.

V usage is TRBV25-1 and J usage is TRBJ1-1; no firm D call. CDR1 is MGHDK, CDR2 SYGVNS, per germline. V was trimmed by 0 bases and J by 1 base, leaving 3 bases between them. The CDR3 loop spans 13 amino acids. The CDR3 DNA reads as TGTGCCAGCAGTGAATACGGGAACACTGAAGCTTTCTTT. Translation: CASSEYGNTEAFF. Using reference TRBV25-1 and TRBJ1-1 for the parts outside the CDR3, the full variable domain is EADIYQTPRYLVIGTGKKITLECSQTMGHDKMYWYQQDPGMELHLIHYSYGVNSTEKGDLSSESTVSRIRTEHFPLTLESARPSHTSQYLCASSEYGNTEAFFGQGTRLTVV.

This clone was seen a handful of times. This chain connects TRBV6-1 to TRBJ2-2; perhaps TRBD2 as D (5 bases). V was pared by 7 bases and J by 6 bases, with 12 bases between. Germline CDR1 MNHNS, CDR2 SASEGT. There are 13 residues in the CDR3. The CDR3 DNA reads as TGTGCCAGCAAGTACCTCGGGGCCGGGGAGCTGTTTTTT. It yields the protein CASKYLGAGELFF.

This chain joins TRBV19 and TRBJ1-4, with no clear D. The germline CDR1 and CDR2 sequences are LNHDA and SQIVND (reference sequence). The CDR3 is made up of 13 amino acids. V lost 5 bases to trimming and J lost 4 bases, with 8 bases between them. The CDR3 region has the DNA TGTGCCAGTAGTGGAGGTATTAATGAAAAACTGTTTTTT. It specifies CASSGGINEKLFF.

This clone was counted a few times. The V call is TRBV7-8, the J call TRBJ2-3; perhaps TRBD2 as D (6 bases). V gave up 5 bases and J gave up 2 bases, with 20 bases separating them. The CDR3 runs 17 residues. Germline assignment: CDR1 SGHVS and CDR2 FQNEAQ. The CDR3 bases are TGTGCCAGCAGCCCTATCCGGGACTTTATGATCACAGATACGCAGTATTTT. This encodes CASSPIRDFMITDTQYF.

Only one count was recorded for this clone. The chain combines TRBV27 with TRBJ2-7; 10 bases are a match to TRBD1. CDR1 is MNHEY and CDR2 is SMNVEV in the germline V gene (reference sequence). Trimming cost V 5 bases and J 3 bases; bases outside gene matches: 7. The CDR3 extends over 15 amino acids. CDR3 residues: CASSPTGGAGYEQYF. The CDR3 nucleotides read TGTGCCAGCAGTCCGACAGGGGGCGCGGGCTACGAGCAGTACTTC.

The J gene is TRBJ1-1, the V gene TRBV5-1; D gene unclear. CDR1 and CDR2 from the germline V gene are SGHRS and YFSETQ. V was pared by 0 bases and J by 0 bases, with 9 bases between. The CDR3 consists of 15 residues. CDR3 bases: TGCGCCAGCAGCTTGGAAAACTCCATGAACACTGAAGCTTTCTTT. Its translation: CASSLENSMNTEAFF. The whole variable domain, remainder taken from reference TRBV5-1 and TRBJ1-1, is KAGVTQTPRYLIKTRGQQVTLSCSPISGHRSVSWYQQTPGQGLQFLFEYFSETQRNKGNFPGRFSGRQFSNSRSEMNVSTLELGDSALYLCASSLENSMNTEAFFGQGTRLTVV.

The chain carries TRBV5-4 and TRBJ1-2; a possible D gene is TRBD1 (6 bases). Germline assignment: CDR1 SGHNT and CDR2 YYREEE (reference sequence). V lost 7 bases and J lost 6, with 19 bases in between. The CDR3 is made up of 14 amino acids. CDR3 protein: CASGPDSSRDGYTF. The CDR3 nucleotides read TGTGCCAGCGGCCCGGACAGTTCCAGGGATGGCTACACCTTC.